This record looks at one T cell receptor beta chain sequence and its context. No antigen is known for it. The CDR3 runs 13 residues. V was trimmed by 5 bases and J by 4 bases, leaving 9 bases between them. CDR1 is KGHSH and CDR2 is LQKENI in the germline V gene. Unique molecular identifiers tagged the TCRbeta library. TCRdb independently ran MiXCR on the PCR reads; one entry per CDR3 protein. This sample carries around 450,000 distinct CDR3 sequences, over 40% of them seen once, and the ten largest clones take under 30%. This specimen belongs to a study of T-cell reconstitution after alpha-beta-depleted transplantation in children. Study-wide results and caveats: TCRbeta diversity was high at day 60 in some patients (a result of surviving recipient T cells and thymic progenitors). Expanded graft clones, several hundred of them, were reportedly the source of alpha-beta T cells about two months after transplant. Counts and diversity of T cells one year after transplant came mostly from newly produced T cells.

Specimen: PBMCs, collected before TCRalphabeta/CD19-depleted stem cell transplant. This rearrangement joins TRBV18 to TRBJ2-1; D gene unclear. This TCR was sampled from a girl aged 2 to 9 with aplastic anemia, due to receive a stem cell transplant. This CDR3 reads CASSGMGYNEQFF. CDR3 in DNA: TGTGCCAGCTCAGGAATGGGGTACAATGAGCAGTTCTTC.